The sequence of this TCR beta chain was determined in a study of blood T cell repertoires in COVID-19. At the level of the study: The study drew acute and convalescent COVID-19 samples from the United States, Italy and Spain. Nucleic acid was either cDNA or gDNA, and it came from T cells, B-cell-depleted T cells, or PBMCs.

This clone was counted a few times. Study processing details: Reference gene primers were amplified, and this amplification served to estimate nucleated cell counts. Profiling relied on immunoSEQ multiplex PCR, and the TCRdb table lists in-frame clones only, not all of them. The D gene and trimming were derived from the DNA, and the V and J assignments and clone size from that table. The table lists 200,000 to 300,000 clones, approximately 86% of them singletons, with around 1.8% in the top ten. There are 15 residues in the CDR3. V lost 7 bases and J lost 5, with 20 bases in between. Germline CDR1 is LNHDA and CDR2 is SQIVND (reference sequence).

The chain employs TRBV19 and TRBJ1-2, with D possibly matching TRBD1 (5 bases). The TCR comes from a man aged 30 to 45 with active or convalescent COVID-19. The specimen sequenced was peripheral blood. The CDR3 DNA follows: TGTGCCAGTACGGGCAGGGTTATGAGGCTTTATGGCTACACCTTC. This codes for CASTGRVMRLYGYTF.